The next 32 T cell receptor beta chains were all read from a single sample in a study of blood T cell repertoires in COVID-19. Here immunoSEQ multiplex PCR was the method, and the copy in TCRdb shows in-frame clones only, minus some. The table includes roughly 400,000 clones, about 87% detected once. The source material was PBMCs or T cells enriched from blood (not recorded which). Receptors were obtained from a woman between 45 and 60 years old who had recovered from COVID-19.

J is TRBJ2-2 and V is TRBV29-1; 9 nucleotides align to TRBD1. The germline gives CDR1 SQVTM, CDR2 ANQGSEA. The CDR3 consists of 14 residues. V trimming: 6 bases; J trimming: 6 bases; junction bases outside the gene matches: 8. CDR3 sequence (DNA): TGCAGCGTAACCGGGACAGGGAGGGCCGGGGAGCTGTTTTTT. Translating gives CSVTGTGRAGELFF.

The CDR3 spells CASRKDKHYGYTF. The CDR3, as DNA: TGTGCCAGCAGGAAGGACAAGCACTATGGCTACACCTTC. This chain joins TRBV12-3 or TRBV12-4 and TRBJ1-2, with D possibly TRBD1 on 5 matching bases. The CDR3 extends over 13 amino acids. Trimming took off 6 bases at V and 3 bases at J, with 11 bases between the two ends.

The chain uses TRBV19 and TRBJ2-1, with TRBD2 identical over 7 bases. CDR1 is LNHDA, CDR2 SQIVND, per germline (reference sequence). The CDR3 totals 15 residues. V lost 3 bases, J lost 7 bases, and 9 bases stayed unmatched. CDR3 loop: CASSMLAANRNEQFF. The CDR3 nucleotides are TGTGCCAGTAGTATGCTAGCGGCTAACAGAAATGAGCAGTTCTTC.

Only a few counts were recorded for this clone. V usage is TRBV7-8 and J usage is TRBJ2-7, with 10 bases aligning to TRBD1. The CDR3 is 13 residues long. J lost 5 bases, V lost 7 bases, and 5 bases had no gene match. The germline V gene encodes CDR1 SGHVS and CDR2 FQNEAQ. The CDR3 protein is CASTSGQGNEQYF. CDR3 in DNA: TGTGCCAGCACTTCGGGACAGGGGAACGAGCAGTACTTC.

The CDR3 loop is CASTPTGEVDTEAFF. Here the CDR3 DNA reads TGTGCCAGCACCCCGACAGGGGAGGTTGACACTGAAGCTTTCTTT. The chain links TRBV21-1 to TRBJ1-1; the table's D call of TRBD1 was not tested on the DNA. TRBV21-1 represents a pseudogene. The CDR3 is 15 amino acids.

The V call is TRBV2, the J call TRBJ2-7, with 7 bases aligning to TRBD1. Germline trimming cut 7 bases from V and 3 bases from J; bases unmatched to any gene: 18. Germline CDR1 SNHLY, CDR2 FYNNEI. The CDR3 extends over 17 amino acids. In DNA, the CDR3 is TGTGCCAGCAACGGAATGAGGGGGCGGACCCGGGACTACGAGCAGTACTTC. This codes for CASNGMRGRTRDYEQYF.

The V and J genes are TRBV5-1 and TRBJ2-5; D is perhaps TRBD2 (6 bases). Trimming stripped 0 bases from V and 1 base from J, with 7 bases between. CDR1 is SGHRS, CDR2 YFSETQ, per germline. This CDR3 is built from 14 residues. CDR3 in DNA: TGCGCCAGCAGCTTGGGGGGACTCCAAGAGACCCAGTACTTC. Translating it yields CASSLGGLQETQYF.

The chain combines TRBV24-1 with TRBJ2-1; possible D gene TRBD1, 5 bases. The CDR3 has 14 residues. Germline CDR1 reads KGHDR; CDR2 reads SFDVKD. V was pared by 5 bases and J by 3 bases, with 10 bases between. The CDR3 DNA follows: TGTGCCACCAGTGGGGCTGGACACTACAATGAGCAGTTCTTC. As protein: CATSGAGHYNEQFF.

The chain has TRBV9 and TRBJ1-6; TRBD1 matches 7 bases. V dropped 3 bases and J dropped 5; count of bases not matched to a gene: 5. The CDR3 length is 15 residues. Germline CDR1 reads SGDLS; CDR2 reads YYNGEE. The CDR3 spells CASSASTGNNSPLHF. CDR3 bases: TGTGCCAGCAGCGCCTCGACAGGGAATAATTCACCCCTCCACTTT.

This clone was counted once. The chain carries TRBV25-1 and TRBJ2-5; TRBD1 matches 8 bases. The CDR3 extends over 15 amino acids. J lost 7 bases, V lost 2 bases, and 9 bases had no gene match. Germline-derived CDR1 and CDR2 are MGHDK and SYGVNS. The CDR3 protein is CASSEPGQGRTTQYF. The CDR3 nucleotides read TGTGCCAGCAGTGAACCCGGACAGGGAAGGACGACCCAGTACTTC. Full variable domain (outside the CDR3, taken from reference TRBV25-1 and TRBJ2-5): EADIYQTPRYLVIGTGKKITLECSQTMGHDKMYWYQQDPGMELHLIHYSYGVNSTEKGDLSSESTVSRIRTEHFPLTLESARPSHTSQYLCASSEPGQGRTTQYFGPGTRLLVL.

In DNA form, the CDR3 reads TGTGCCAGTAGTATAGTAGGGCGGGCGGAATACGAGCAGTACTTC. Translated: CASSIVGRAEYEQYF. The rearrangement joins TRBV19 to TRBJ2-7, with D possibly TRBD2 on 5 matching bases. This CDR3 is 15 amino acids long. Germline assignment: CDR1 LNHDA and CDR2 SQIVND (reference sequence). V shed 1 base and J shed 4 bases, with 14 bases lying between them.

This clone was seen a handful of times. The rearrangement joins TRBV7-2 to TRBJ1-2, with TRBD1 matching 8 bases. Germline V gene sequence: CDR1 SGHTA, CDR2 FQGNSA. Germline trimming cut 5 bases from V and 3 bases from J; bases unmatched to any gene: 8. The CDR3 totals 15 residues. The chain's CDR3 is CASSPRTGPHYGYTF. CDR3 DNA: TGTGCCAGCAGCCCAAGGACAGGGCCCCACTATGGCTACACCTTC.

This rearrangement joins TRBV11-2 to TRBJ1-2; no clear D. Trimming cost V 5 bases and J 0 bases, with 13 bases left between them. Looked up from germline, CDR1 is SGHAT and CDR2 is FQNNGV. The CDR3 is 15 residues long. The CDR3 here is CASSPDGRPNYGYTF. The CDR3 nucleotides read TGTGCCAGCAGCCCCGACGGGAGGCCTAACTATGGCTACACCTTC.

The chain recombines TRBV12-3 or TRBV12-4 with TRBJ1-2; D is unresolved. The CDR3 is 13 amino acids. Trimming pared 2 bases from V and 6 bases from J, leaving 10 bases between. CDR3 DNA sequence: TGTGCCAGCAGTTTAAAAACTTTCGATGGCTACACCTTC. Its protein is CASSLKTFDGYTF.

The chain couples TRBV27 to TRBJ1-4, with no clear D. The CDR3 sequence is 13 residues long. Between the trimmed V and J ends, which lost 6 bases and 8 bases, there was a span of 13 bases. CDR1 and CDR2 from the germline V gene are MNHEY and SMNVEV (reference sequence). In DNA, the CDR3 is TGTGCCAGCAGAAAACCGACGGGGGAAAAACTGTTTTTT. Translated: CASRKPTGEKLFF.

This clone was recorded a few times. The DNA for the CDR3 is TGTGCCAGCAGCGTAGGGGCTTCAAAAGAGACCCAGTACTTC. As protein: CASSVGASKETQYF. The rearrangement uses TRBV9 and TRBJ2-5, with no clear D. CDR1 is SGDLS, CDR2 YYNGEE, per germline. The CDR3 is 14 amino acids. The V end lost 0 bases, the J end lost 3 bases, and 9 bases lay between the germline ends. Drawing the rest from reference TRBV9 and TRBJ2-5, the complete variable domain is DSGVTQTPKHLITATGQRVTLRCSPRSGDLSVYWYQQSLDQGLQFLIQYYNGEERAKGNILERFSAQQFPDLHSELNLSSLELGDSALYFCASSVGASKETQYFGPGTRLLVL.

The chain couples TRBV27 to TRBJ1-6, with 12 bases fitting TRBD1. Germline CDR1 reads MNHEY; CDR2 reads SMNVEV (reference sequence). The CDR3 runs to 15 residues. V was pared by 4 bases and J by 10 bases, with 5 bases of the junction left unmatched. CDR3 residues: CASSSGQGAGSPLHF. The DNA of the CDR3 is TGTGCCAGCAGTTCGGGACAGGGGGCCGGATCACCCCTCCACTTT.

V and J are TRBV19 and TRBJ1-2, with D perhaps TRBD1 (6 bases). Germline V lookup: CDR1 LNHDA, CDR2 SQIVND (reference sequence). The CDR3 spans 14 residues. The V end lost 6 bases, the J end lost 6 bases, and 17 bases lay between the germline ends. In nucleotides, the CDR3 is TGTGCCAGTAGGCGGAACGGACAGTACGATGGCTACACCTTC. Translated: CASRRNGQYDGYTF.

V usage is TRBV6-2 or TRBV6-3 and J usage is TRBJ1-2; D might be TRBD1 (6 bases). Germline values: CDR1 MNHEY, CDR2 SVGEGT. Trimming shortened V by 5 bases and J by 4 bases, and 11 bases separated the two germline ends. The CDR3 length is 13 residues. CDR3 sequence: CASSTPGAYGYTF. The DNA of the CDR3 is TGTGCCAGCAGTACGCCAGGGGCCTATGGCTACACCTTC.

The chain joins TRBV30 to TRBJ1-5; tentative D call: TRBD1 (6 bases). This CDR3 spans 13 amino acids. Germline V gene sequence: CDR1 GTSNPN, CDR2 SVGIG (reference sequence). Trimming removed 1 base from V and 6 bases from J, with 10 bases in between. The CDR3 sequence: CAWSAGESQPQHF. The CDR3 DNA reads as TGTGCCTGGAGTGCAGGGGAGAGTCAGCCCCAGCATTTT. The complete variable domain, with remaining parts taken from reference TRBV30 and TRBJ1-5, reads SQTIHQWPATLVQPVGSPLSLECTVEGTSNPNLYWYRQAAGRGLQLLFYSVGIGQISSEVPQNLSASRPQDRQFILSSKKLLLSDSGFYLCAWSAGESQPQHFGDGTRLSIL.

The V gene is TRBV29-1, the J gene TRBJ2-1; weak D call: TRBD1 (6 bases). The V end was cut by 3 bases, the J end by 3 bases, with 9 bases between. Germline V CDR1 and CDR2: SQVTM, ANQGSEA. CDR3 length: 13 residues. The DNA for the CDR3 is TGCAGCGTTGACAGGGGAGACTACAATGAGCAGTTCTTC. It codes for CSVDRGDYNEQFF.

This clone was seen just once. The gene calls are TRBV13 and TRBJ1-1; D is uncertain. Trimming cost V 1 base and J 0 bases, with 6 bases left between them. Per the germline V gene, CDR1 is PRHDT and CDR2 is FYEKMQ (reference sequence). The CDR3 spans 14 residues. This chain's CDR3 is CASSLEYMNTEAFF. DNA of the CDR3: TGTGCCAGCAGCTTAGAATACATGAACACTGAAGCTTTCTTT.

The chain combines TRBV12-3 or TRBV12-4 with TRBJ1-5; 8 nucleotides line up with TRBD1. V lost 6 bases, J lost 7 bases, and 5 bases stayed unmatched. The CDR3 is 13 residues long. CDR3 nucleotides: TGTGCCAGCAGATCGACAGGGGAGCAGCCCCAGCATTTT. This encodes CASRSTGEQPQHF.

V usage is TRBV2 and J usage is TRBJ2-2; 9 positions agree with TRBD1. V lost 4 bases to trimming and J lost 7 bases; unmatched junction nucleotides: 4. This CDR3 comprises 14 residues. Germline-derived CDR1 and CDR2 are SNHLY and FYNNEI. The DNA for the CDR3 is TGTGCCAGCAGTGCGGGACAGGGTCACGGGGAGCTGTTTTTT. Its translation is CASSAGQGHGELFF.

The V gene is TRBV9, the J gene TRBJ1-2; D not certain. This CDR3 region has 14 residues. Germline V gene sequence: CDR1 SGDLS, CDR2 YYNGEE. The ends were cut back, 0 bases at V and 2 bases at J, with 8 bases in the middle. The CDR3 loop is CASSVGPQNYGYTF. The CDR3 nucleotides read TGTGCCAGCAGCGTAGGTCCCCAAAACTATGGCTACACCTTC. The full variable domain, completed using reference TRBV9 and TRBJ1-2, is DSGVTQTPKHLITATGQRVTLRCSPRSGDLSVYWYQQSLDQGLQFLIQYYNGEERAKGNILERFSAQQFPDLHSELNLSSLELGDSALYFCASSVGPQNYGYTFGSGTRLTVV.

The chain combines TRBV19 with TRBJ1-6; tentatively, D is TRBD1 (6 bases). Trimming cost V 4 bases and J 12 bases, with 19 bases left between them. This CDR3 has 15 amino acids. Germline lookup yields CDR1 LNHDA and CDR2 SQIVND (reference sequence). The CDR3 sequence: CASSTDSGTLVPLHF. The CDR3 DNA reads TGTGCCAGTAGTACCGATTCCGGGACACTCGTACCCCTCCACTTT.

The rearrangement joins TRBV4-1 to TRBJ2-1, with D tentatively TRBD1 (6 bases). The V gene lost 1 base and the J gene lost 4 bases, with 11 bases spanning the gap. Germline CDR1 and CDR2: MGHRA and YSYEKL. CDR3 length: 15 residues. CDR3 loop: CASSQVRQGYNEQFF. CDR3 nucleotides: TGCGCCAGCAGCCAAGTGCGCCAGGGGTACAATGAGCAGTTCTTC.

The chain recombines TRBV19 with TRBJ2-7; the D gene is possibly TRBD1 (6 bases). V lost 7 bases and J lost 1, with 14 bases in between. The CDR3 contains 14 residues. Germline V CDR1 and CDR2: LNHDA, SQIVND (reference sequence). CDR3 sequence reads: CASNREVSSYEQYF. CDR3 bases: TGTGCCAGTAACAGGGAAGTGAGTTCCTACGAGCAGTACTTC.

The count of this clone is one. The chain links TRBV19 to TRBJ1-1; maybe TRBD1 (5 bases). V lost 7 bases, J lost 11 bases, and 20 bases lay in between. Germline V gene data show CDR1 as LNHDA and CDR2 as SQIVND (reference sequence). This CDR3 region has 13 residues. The CDR3 protein is CASTTMGGGFAFF. The CDR3 DNA is TGTGCCAGTACCACCATGGGGGGGGGATTTGCTTTCTTT. The entire variable domain, with the rest obtained from reference TRBV19 and TRBJ1-1, is as follows: DGGITQSPKYLFRKEGQNVTLSCEQNLNHDAMYWYRQDPGQGLRLIYYSQIVNDFQKGDIAEGYSVSREKKESFPLTVTSAQKNPTAFYLCASTTMGGGFAFFGQGTRLTVV.

The chain uses TRBV7-2 and TRBJ1-1; tentative D call: TRBD1 (5 bases). This CDR3 spans 15 amino acids. CDR1 and CDR2 (germline): SGHTA, FQGNSA. V lost 5 bases and J lost 7, with 20 bases in between. The CDR3: CASSKAGTERGEAFF. The CDR3 nucleotides read TGTGCCAGCAGCAAAGCCGGGACTGAAAGAGGTGAAGCTTTCTTT.

The chain carries TRBV7-9 and TRBJ1-2; weak D call: TRBD1 (6 bases). V dropped 1 base and J dropped 0 bases, with 12 bases sitting between them. This CDR3 is 16 amino acids long. Per germline, CDR1 SEHNR and CDR2 FQNEAQ (reference sequence). The CDR3 region has the DNA TGTGCCAGCAGCTTAGGACAGGAGAGGGCTAACTATGGCTACACCTTC. Translation gives CASSLGQERANYGYTF.

The chain couples TRBV10-3 to TRBJ1-2; TRBD1 might be the D (6 bases). The germline gives CDR1 ENHRY, CDR2 SYGVKD. The V end lost 8 bases, the J end lost 7 bases, and 14 bases lay between the germline ends. The CDR3 spans 12 residues. The CDR3 loop is CAIPGQSGGYTF. The CDR3 DNA reads TGTGCCATCCCCGGACAGTCGGGTGGCTACACCTTC.